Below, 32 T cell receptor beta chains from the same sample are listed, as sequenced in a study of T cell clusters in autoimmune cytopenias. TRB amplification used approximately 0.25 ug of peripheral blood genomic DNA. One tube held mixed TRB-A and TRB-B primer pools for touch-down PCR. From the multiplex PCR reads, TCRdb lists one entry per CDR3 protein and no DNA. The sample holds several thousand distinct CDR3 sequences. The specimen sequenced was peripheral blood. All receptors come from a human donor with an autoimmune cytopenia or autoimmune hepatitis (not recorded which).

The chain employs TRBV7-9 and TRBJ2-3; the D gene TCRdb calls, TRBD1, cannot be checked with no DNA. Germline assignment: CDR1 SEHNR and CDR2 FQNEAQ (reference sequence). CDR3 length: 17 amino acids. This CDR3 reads CASSPRLFDRRGYTQYF.

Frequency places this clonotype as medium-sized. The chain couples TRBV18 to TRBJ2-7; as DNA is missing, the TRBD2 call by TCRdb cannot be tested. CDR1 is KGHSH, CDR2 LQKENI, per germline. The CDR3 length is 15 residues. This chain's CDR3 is CASSPIEGLAGEQYF. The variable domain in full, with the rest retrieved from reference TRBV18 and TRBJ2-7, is NAGVMQNPRHLVRRRGQEARLRCSPMKGHSHVYWYRQLPEEGLKFMVYLQKENIIDESGMPKERFSAEFPKEGPSILRIQQVVRGDSAAYFCASSPIEGLAGEQYFGPGTRLTVT.

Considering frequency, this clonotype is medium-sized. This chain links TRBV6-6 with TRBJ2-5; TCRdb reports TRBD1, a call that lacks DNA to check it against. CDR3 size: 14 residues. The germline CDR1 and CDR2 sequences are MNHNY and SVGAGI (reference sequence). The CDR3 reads CASSPGTASGTQYF.

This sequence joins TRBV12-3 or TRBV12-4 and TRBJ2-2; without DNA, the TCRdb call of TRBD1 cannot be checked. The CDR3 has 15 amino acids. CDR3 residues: CASRAGTGRTGELFF.

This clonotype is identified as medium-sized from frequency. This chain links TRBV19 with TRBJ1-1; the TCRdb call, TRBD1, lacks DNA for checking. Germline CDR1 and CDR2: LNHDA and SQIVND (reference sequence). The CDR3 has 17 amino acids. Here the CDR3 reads CASSPRQGDGLNTEAFF.

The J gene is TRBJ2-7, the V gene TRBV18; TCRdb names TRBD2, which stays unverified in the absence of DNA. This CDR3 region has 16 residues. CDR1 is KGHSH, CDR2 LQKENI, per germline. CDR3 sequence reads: CASSPRGTSGRYEQYF.

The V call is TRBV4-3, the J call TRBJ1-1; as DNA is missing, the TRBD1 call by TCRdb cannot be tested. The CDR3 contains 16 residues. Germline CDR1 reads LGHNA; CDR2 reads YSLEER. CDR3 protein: CASSQDKGQGTTEAFF.

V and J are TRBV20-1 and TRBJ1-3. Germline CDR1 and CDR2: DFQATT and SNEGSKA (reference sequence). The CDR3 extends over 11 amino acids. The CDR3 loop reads CSAAAGNTIYF.

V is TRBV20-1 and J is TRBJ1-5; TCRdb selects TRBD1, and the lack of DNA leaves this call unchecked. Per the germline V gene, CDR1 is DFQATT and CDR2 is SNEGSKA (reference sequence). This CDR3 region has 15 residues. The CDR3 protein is CSARPITGDLQPQHF.

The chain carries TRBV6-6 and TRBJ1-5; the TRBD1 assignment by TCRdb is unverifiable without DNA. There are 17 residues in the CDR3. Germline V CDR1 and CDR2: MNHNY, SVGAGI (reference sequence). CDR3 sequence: CASSYNAGGNSNQPQHF.

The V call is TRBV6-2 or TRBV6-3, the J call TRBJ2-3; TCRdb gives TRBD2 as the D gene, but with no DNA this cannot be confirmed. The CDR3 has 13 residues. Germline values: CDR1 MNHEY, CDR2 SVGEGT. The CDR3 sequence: CASTGLPSGTQYF.

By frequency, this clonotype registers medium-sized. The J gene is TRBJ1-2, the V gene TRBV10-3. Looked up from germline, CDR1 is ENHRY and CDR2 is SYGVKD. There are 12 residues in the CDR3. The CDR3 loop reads CAISEWGDGYTF.

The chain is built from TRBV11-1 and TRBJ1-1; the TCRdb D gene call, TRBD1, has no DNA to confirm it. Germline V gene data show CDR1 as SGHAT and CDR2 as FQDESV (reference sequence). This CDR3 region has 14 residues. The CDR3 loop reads CASSLLGAATEAFF.

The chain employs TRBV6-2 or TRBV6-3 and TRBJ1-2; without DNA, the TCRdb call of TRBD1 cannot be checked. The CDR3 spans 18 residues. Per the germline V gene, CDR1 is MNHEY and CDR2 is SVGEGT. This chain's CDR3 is CASSYHGGHRGHSYGYTF.

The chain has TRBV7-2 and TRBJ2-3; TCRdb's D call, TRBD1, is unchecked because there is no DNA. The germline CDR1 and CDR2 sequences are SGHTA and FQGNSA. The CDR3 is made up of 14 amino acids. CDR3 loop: CASSQGTSTDTQYF.

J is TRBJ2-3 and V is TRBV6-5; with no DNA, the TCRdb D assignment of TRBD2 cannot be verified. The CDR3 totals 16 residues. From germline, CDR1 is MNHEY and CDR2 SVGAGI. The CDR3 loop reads CASSLTAVGLADTQYF.

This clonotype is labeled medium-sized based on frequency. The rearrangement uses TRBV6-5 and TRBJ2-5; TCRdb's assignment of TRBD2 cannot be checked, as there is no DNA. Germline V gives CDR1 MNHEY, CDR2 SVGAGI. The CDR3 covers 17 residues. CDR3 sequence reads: CASRRDYTLTDKETQYF.

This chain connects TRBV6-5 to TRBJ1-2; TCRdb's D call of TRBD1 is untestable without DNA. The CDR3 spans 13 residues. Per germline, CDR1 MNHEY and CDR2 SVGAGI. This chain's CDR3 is CASSRERLAGYTF.

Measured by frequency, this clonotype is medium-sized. Here the CDR3 reads CASNDRLAGGNNEQFF. The rearrangement uses TRBV19 and TRBJ2-1; TCRdb names TRBD2, which stays unverified in the absence of DNA. There are 16 residues in the CDR3. Germline-derived CDR1 and CDR2 are LNHDA and SQIVND (reference sequence).

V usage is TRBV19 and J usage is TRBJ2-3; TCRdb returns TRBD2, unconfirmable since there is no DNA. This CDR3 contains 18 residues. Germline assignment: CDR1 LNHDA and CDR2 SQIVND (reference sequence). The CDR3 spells CASSMPRGAGRYTDTQYF.

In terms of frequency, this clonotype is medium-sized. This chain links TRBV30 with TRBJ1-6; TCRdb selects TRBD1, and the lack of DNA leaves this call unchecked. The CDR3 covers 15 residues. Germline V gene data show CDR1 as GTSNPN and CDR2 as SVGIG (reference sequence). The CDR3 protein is CAWTRGQFYNSPLHF.

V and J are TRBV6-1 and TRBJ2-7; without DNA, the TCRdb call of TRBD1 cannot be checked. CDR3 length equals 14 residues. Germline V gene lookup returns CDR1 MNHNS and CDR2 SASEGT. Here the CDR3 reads CASSYRRIEYEQYF.

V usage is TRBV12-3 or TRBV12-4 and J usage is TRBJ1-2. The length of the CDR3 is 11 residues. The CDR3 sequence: CASSSSPGYTF.

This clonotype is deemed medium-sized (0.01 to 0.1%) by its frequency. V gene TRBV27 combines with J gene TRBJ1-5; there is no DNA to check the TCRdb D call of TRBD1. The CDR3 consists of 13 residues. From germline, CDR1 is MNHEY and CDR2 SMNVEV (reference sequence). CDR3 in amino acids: CASKGQGVQPQHF.

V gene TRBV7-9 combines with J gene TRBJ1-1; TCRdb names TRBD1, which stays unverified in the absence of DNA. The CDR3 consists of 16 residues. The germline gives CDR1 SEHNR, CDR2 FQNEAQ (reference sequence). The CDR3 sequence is CASSLAKHRGNTEAFF.

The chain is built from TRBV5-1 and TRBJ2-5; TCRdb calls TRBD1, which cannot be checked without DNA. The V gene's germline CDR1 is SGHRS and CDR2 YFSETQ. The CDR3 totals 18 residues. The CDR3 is CASSSAYRDRVFQETQYF.

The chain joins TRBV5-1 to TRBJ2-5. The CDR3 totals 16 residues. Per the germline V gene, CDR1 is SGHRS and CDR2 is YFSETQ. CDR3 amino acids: CASSLVGWQYQETQYF.

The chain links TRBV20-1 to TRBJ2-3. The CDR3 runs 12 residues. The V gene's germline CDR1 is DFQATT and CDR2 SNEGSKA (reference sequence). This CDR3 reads CSARLQTDTQYF.

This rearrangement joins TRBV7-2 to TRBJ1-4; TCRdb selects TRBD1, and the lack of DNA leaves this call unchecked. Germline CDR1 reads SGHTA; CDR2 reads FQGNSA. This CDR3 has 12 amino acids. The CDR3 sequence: CASSRRGEKLFF. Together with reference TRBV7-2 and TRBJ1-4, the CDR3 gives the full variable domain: GAGVSQSPSNKVTEKGKDVELRCDPISGHTALYWYRQSLGQGLEFLIYFQGNSAPDKSGLPSDRFSAERTGGSVSTLTIQRTQQEDSAVYLCASSRRGEKLFFGSGTQLSVL.

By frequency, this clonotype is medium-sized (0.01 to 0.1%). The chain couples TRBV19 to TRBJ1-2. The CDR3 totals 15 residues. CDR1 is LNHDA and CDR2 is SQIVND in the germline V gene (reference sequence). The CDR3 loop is CASSIPQDKTYGYTF.

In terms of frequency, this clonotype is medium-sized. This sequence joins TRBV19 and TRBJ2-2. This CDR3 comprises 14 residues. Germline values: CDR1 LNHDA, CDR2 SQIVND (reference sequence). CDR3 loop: CASSSQVNTGELFF.

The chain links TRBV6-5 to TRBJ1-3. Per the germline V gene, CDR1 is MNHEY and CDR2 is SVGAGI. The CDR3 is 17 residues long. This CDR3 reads CASSYSEGTVSGNTIYF.